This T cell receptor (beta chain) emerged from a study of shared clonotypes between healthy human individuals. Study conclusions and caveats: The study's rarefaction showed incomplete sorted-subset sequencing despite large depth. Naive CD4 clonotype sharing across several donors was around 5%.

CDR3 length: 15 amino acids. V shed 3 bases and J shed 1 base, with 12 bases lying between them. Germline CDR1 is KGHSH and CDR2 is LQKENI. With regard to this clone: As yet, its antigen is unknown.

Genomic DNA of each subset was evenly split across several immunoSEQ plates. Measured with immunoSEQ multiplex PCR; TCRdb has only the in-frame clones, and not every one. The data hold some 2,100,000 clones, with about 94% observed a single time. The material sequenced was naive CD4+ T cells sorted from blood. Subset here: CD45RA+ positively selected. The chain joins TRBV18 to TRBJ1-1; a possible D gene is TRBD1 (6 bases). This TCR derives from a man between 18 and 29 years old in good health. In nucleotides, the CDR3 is TGTGCCAGCTCACCGCTCAGGGGACAGAACACTGAAGCTTTCTTT. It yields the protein CASSPLRGQNTEAFF.